Sequencing of this TCR beta chain was carried out in a study of T cell responses to AZD1222 COVID-19 vaccine. The V gene lost 3 bases and the J gene lost 5 bases, with 5 bases spanning the gap. The CDR3 is 11 amino acids. The method was immunoSEQ multiplex PCR; TCRdb's version includes in-frame clones alone and lacks a portion of them. The data show 100,000 or so clones, 89% seen once. Sample: peripheral blood, taken 28 days after the second AZD1222 dose. The origin of this receptor is an adult who received the AZD1222 COVID-19 vaccine. V is TRBV12-3 or TRBV12-4 and J is TRBJ2-7; D unresolved. Written as DNA, the CDR3 is TGTGCCAGCAGTTTCTTGGACGAGCAGTACTTC. Translating it yields CASSFLDEQYF.